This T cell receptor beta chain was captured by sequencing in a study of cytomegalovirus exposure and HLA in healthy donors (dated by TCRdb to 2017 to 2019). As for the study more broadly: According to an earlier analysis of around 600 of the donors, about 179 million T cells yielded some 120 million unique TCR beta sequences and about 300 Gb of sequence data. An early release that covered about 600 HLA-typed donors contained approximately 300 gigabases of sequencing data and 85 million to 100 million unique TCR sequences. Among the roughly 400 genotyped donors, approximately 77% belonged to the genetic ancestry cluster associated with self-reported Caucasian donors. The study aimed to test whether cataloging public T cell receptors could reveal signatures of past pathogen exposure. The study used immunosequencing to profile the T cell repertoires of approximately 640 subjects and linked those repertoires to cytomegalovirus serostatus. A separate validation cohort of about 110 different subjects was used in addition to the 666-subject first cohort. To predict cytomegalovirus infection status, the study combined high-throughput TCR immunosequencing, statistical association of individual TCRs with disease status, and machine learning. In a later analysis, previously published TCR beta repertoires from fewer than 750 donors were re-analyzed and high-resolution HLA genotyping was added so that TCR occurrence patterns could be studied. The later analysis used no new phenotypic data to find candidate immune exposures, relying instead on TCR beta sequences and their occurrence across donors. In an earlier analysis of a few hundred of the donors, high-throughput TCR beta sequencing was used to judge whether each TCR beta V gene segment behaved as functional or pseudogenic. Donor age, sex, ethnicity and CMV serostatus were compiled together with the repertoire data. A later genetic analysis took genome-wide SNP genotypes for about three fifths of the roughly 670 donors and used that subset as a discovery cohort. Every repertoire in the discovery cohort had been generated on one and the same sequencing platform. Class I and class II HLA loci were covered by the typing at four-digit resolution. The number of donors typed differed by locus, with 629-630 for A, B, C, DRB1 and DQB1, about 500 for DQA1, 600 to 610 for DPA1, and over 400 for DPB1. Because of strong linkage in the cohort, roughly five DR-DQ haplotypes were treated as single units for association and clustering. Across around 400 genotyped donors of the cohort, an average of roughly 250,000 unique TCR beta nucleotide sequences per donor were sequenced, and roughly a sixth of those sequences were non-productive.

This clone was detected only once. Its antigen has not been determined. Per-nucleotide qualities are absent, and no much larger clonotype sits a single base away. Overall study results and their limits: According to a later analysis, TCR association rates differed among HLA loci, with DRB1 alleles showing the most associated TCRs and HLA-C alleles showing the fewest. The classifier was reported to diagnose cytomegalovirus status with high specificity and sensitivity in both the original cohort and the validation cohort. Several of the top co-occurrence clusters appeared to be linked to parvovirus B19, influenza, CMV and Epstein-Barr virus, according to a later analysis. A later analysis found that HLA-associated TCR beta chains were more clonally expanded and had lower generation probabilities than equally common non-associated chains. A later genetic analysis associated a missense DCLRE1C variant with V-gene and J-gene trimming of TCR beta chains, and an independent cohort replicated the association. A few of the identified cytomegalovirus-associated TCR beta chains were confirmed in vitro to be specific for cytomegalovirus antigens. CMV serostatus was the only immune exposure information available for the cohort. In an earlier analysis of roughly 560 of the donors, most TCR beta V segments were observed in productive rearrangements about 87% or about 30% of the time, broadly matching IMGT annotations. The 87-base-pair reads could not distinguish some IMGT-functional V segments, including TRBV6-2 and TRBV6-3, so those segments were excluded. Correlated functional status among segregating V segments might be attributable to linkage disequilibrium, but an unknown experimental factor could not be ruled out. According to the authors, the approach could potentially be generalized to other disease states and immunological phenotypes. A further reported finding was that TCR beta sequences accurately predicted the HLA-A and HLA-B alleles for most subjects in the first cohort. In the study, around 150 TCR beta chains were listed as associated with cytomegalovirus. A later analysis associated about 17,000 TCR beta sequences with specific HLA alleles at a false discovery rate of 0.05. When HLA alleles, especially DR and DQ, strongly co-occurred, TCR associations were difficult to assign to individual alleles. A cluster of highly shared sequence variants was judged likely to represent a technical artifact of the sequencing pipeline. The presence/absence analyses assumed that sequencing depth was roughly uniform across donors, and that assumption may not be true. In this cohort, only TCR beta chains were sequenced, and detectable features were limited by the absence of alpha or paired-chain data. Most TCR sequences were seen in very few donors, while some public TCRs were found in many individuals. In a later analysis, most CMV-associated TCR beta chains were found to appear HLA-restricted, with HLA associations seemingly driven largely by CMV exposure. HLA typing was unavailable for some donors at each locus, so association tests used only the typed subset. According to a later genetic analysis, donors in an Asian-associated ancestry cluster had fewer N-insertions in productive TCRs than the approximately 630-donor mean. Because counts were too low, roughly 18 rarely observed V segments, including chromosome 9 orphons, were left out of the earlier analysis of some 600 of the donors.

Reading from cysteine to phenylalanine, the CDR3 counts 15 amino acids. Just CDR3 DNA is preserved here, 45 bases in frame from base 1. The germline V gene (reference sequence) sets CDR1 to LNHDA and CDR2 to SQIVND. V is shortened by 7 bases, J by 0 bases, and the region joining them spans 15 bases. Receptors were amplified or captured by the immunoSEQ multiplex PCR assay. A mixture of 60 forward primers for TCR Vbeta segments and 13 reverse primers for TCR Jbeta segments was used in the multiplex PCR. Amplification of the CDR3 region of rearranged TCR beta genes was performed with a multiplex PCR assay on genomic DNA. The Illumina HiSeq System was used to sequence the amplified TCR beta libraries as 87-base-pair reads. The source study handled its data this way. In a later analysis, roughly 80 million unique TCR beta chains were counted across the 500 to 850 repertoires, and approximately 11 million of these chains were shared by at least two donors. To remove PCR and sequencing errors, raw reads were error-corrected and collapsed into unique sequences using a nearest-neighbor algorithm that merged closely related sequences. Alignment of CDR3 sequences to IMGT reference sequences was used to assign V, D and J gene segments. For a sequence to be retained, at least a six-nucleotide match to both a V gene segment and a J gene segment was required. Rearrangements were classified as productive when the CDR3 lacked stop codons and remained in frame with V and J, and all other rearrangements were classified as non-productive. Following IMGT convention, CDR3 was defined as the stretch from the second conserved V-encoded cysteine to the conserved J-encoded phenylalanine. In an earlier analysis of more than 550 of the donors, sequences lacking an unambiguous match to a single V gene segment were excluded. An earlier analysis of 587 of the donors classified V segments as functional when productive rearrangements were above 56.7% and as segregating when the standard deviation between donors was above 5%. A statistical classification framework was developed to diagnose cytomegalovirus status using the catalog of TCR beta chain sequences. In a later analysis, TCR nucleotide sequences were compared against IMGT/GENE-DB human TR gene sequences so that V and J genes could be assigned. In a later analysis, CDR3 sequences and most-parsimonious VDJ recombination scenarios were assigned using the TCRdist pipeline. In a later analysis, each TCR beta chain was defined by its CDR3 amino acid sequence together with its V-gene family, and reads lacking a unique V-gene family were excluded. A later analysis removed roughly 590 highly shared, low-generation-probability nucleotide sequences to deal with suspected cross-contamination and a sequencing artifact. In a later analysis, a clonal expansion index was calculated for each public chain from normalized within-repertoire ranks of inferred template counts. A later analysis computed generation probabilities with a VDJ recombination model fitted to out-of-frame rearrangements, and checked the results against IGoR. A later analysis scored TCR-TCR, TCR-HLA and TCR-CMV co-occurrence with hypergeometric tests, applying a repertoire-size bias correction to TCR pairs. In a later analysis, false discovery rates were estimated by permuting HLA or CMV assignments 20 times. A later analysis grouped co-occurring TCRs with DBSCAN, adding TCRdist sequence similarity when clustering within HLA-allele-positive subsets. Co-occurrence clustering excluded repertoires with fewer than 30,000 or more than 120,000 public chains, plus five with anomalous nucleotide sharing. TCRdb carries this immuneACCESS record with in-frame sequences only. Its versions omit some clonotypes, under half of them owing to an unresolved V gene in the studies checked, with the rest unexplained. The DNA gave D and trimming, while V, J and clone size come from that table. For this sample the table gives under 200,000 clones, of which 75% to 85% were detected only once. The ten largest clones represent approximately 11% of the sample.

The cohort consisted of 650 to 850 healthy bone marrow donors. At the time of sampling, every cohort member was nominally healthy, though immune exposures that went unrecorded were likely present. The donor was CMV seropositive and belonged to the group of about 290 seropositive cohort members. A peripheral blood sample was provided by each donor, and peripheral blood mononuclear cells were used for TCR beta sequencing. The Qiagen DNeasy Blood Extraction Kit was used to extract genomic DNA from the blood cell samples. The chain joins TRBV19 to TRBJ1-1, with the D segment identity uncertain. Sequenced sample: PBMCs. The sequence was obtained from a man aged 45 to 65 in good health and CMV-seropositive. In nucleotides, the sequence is TGTGCCAGTACCCCGACGGGGTTGGTGAACACTGAAGCTTTCTTT. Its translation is CASTPTGLVNTEAFF.